This passage covers 17 T cell receptor beta chains from one sample sequenced in a study of blood T cells in healthy people across ages. Using a J-beta primer mix together with a sample-barcoded 5' primer, a second PCR was run for roughly 6 to 12 cycles. TCRdb re-derived calls from the 5' RACE reads in MiXCR, one entry per CDR3 protein. This sample has some 1.5 million distinct CDR3 sequences, with under 55% found just once. The sample was blood. The receptors were gathered from a woman aged 18-35 years in good health.

The V call is TRBV20-1, the J call TRBJ2-3; the D is unclear. Per germline, CDR1 DFQATT and CDR2 SNEGSKA (reference sequence). The CDR3 sequence is 13 residues long. Trimming took 3 bases from V and 2 from J, leaving 9 bases between them. This chain's CDR3 is CSASGRPTDTQYF. The CDR3 coding sequence is TGCAGTGCTAGTGGCAGACCCACAGATACGCAGTATTTT.

This clonotype has a handful of counts. The chain couples TRBV6-2 or TRBV6-3 to TRBJ2-5; D not resolved. Germline assignment: CDR1 MNHEY and CDR2 SVGEGT. Trimming removed 5 bases from V and 11 bases from J, with 15 bases in between. There are 12 residues in the CDR3. The CDR3 sequence is CASSVFQREQYF. The CDR3, as DNA: TGTGCCAGCAGTGTTTTTCAACGAGAGCAGTACTTC.

The chain carries TRBV4-3 and TRBJ2-1, with 7 bases identical to TRBD1. The V and J ends lost 4 bases and 2 bases, in that order; junction bases with no gene match: 8. The CDR3 is 16 residues long. Germline V lookup: CDR1 LGHNA, CDR2 YSLEER. CDR3 in DNA: TGCGCCAGCAGCCCCAGGGACAGCAGCCCCTACAATGAGCAGTTCTTC. This codes for CASSPRDSSPYNEQFF.

This clonotype was picked up one time. This chain joins TRBV12-3 or TRBV12-4 and TRBJ2-2; TRBD2 might be the D (6 bases). This CDR3 is built from 15 residues. Deletions cut 4 bases from V and 4 bases from J, with 13 bases between. Here the CDR3 reads CASSSGLLSTGELFF. The DNA for the CDR3 is TGTGCCAGCAGTTCGGGACTCCTGAGCACCGGGGAGCTGTTTTTT.

The CDR3 loop is CATSSRGTGLNSYNEQFF. The CDR3 nucleotides are TGTGCCACCAGCAGTCGCGGGACGGGGCTGAATTCCTACAATGAGCAGTTCTTC. This sequence joins TRBV15 and TRBJ2-1; D may be TRBD2 (6 bases). This CDR3 spans 18 amino acids. The germline V and J ends were trimmed by 3 bases and 1 base, with 19 bases remaining between them. Germline lookup yields CDR1 LNHNV and CDR2 YYDKDF (reference sequence).

The CDR3 nucleotides are TGCGCCAGCAGCCAAGATAACAGGGGCTCTGGGGCCAACGTCCTGACTTTC. The encoded protein is CASSQDNRGSGANVLTF. V gene TRBV4-3 combines with J gene TRBJ2-6; TRBD1 matches at 7 bases. The trim removed 0 bases at V and 0 bases at J, leaving 2 bases unmatched. CDR3 size: 17 residues. The germline CDR1 and CDR2 sequences are LGHNA and YSLEER.

This clonotype was detected only a few times. The rearrangement joins TRBV6-2 or TRBV6-3 to TRBJ2-1; D not certain. The germline V and J ends were trimmed by 6 bases and 5 bases, with 8 bases remaining between them. Germline lookup yields CDR1 MNHEY and CDR2 SVGEGT. CDR3 length: 12 residues. CDR3 nucleotide sequence: TGTGCCAGCAGCCGGGCGAACAATGAGCAGTTCTTC. Amino acid sequence: CASSRANNEQFF.

As concerns this clonotype: An end of the junction differs from the germline gene, which may be a read error. The J gene is TRBJ1-2, the V gene TRBV2, with 10 bases that match TRBD1. Germline CDR1 reads SNHLY; CDR2 reads FYNNEI. This CDR3 is built from 15 residues. The CDR3 DNA reads as TGTGCCAGCAGGGGACAGGGGCAAGCTAACTATGACTACACCTTC. It is translated as CASRGQGQANYDYTF. The whole variable domain, remainder taken from reference TRBV2 and TRBJ1-2, is EPEVTQTPSHQVTQMGQEVILRCVPISNHLYFYWYRQILGQKVEFLVSFYNNEISEKSEIFDDQFSVERPDGSNFTLKIRSTKLEDSAMYFCASRGQGQANYDYTFGSGTRLTVV.

The rearrangement joins TRBV6-5 to TRBJ2-7, with 9 bases fitting TRBD2. The CDR3 consists of 15 residues. The ends lost 2 bases at V and 2 bases at J; junction bases unmatched: 4. Per the germline V gene, CDR1 is MNHEY and CDR2 is SVGAGI. The CDR3 sequence is CASSYGLAIAYEQYF. The CDR3 coding sequence is TGTGCCAGCAGTTACGGACTAGCGATTGCCTACGAGCAGTACTTC.

This clonotype has just one count. This chain uses TRBV6-5 with TRBJ2-5, with 10 positions matching TRBD2. The closer fit of TRBJ2-7 to the DNA end suggests the J call may be wrong. The germline V gene encodes CDR1 MNHEY and CDR2 SVGAGI. The CDR3 loop spans 14 amino acids. The CDR3 nucleotides read TGTGCCACCCATCTAGCGGGGGCCCGGTACGAGCAGTACTTC. Translating gives CATHLAGARYEQYF.

This clonotype was seen a handful of times. The genes are TRBV27 and TRBJ2-7, with 11 bases identical to TRBD2. The junction had 15 bases not matched to a gene; V was cut back by 4 bases and J by 7 bases. This CDR3 spans 17 amino acids. Germline CDR1 and CDR2: MNHEY and SMNVEV (reference sequence). The CDR3 DNA follows: TGTGCCAGCAGTTCCTACAACCTAGCGGGGGGAAGTAATGAGCAGTACTTC. As protein: CASSSYNLAGGSNEQYF.

This clonotype has more than one count but fewer than ten. The chain joins TRBV6-2 or TRBV6-3 to TRBJ2-1; D is ambiguous. Germline V gene lookup returns CDR1 MNHEY and CDR2 SVGEGT. There are 13 residues in the CDR3. Trimming pared 1 base from V and 7 bases from J, leaving 8 bases between. CDR3 in amino acids: CASSYYYGNEQFF. CDR3 DNA: TGTGCCAGCAGTTACTATTATGGGAATGAGCAGTTCTTC.

The chain combines TRBV12-3 or TRBV12-4 with TRBJ2-1; D is perhaps TRBD1 (5 bases). The germline V and J ends were trimmed by 1 base and 4 bases, with 8 bases remaining between them. The CDR3 extends over 14 amino acids. The CDR3 spells CASSLVQAYNEQFF. In DNA form, the CDR3 reads TGTGCCAGCAGTTTAGTACAGGCTTACAATGAGCAGTTCTTC.

This clonotype was seen a few times. V gene TRBV7-2 combines with J gene TRBJ2-3, with 7 bases matching TRBD2. In germline, CDR1 is SGHTA, CDR2 FQGNSA. V lost 1 base to trimming and J lost 5 bases; unmatched junction nucleotides: 15. This CDR3 comprises 18 residues. The CDR3 region is CASSLEPRGSGVGDTQYF. The CDR3 bases are TGTGCCAGCAGCTTAGAACCCCGGGGAAGCGGGGTAGGAGATACGCAGTATTTT.

Points on this clonotype: Its ends do not fully match the called genes, so a read error is possible. The chain links TRBV27 to TRBJ2-1; D remains unclear. Germline-derived CDR1 and CDR2 are MNHEY and SMNVEV (reference sequence). CDR3 size: 15 residues. CDR3 loop: CASSPGVSSNNEQFF. DNA of the CDR3: TGTGCCAGCAGCCCTGGAGTCTCCTCCAACAATGAGCAGTTCTTC.

V is TRBV20-1 and J is TRBJ2-3; the match to TRBD2 covers 11 bases. Per germline, CDR1 DFQATT and CDR2 SNEGSKA (reference sequence). The CDR3 is made up of 16 amino acids. The J segment lost 6 bases and the V segment lost 3 bases, leaving 11 bases of the junction unmatched. CDR3 coding DNA: TGCAGTGCTAGCTACGTAGCGGGAGGGCCAGGGGATACGCAGTATTTT. Encoded protein: CSASYVAGGPGDTQYF.

The chain recombines TRBV27 with TRBJ1-4; 9 bases match TRBD1. The CDR3 sequence is 15 residues long. Trimming removed 3 bases from V and 7 bases from J; junction bases left unmatched: 6. CDR1 and CDR2 from the germline V gene are MNHEY and SMNVEV (reference sequence). CDR3 loop: CASSFGTGLGEKLFF. The CDR3, as DNA: TGTGCCAGCAGTTTTGGGACAGGGTTGGGTGAAAAACTGTTTTTT.